Below are 22 T cell receptor beta chains sequenced from a single sample in a study of technical replicates of blood from four donors. Profiling relied on immunoSEQ multiplex PCR, and the TCRdb table lists in-frame clones only, not all of them. The sample shows about 74,000 clones, roughly four fifths of them seen only once. Sequencing was done on a sample of PBMCs. These receptors were taken from a human donor in good health. Some clones in this sample may be carry-over from other donors' samples.

The chain links TRBV27 to TRBJ1-6; TRBD1 agrees at 9 bases. J was trimmed by 8 bases and V by 7 bases; bases with no gene match: 3. This CDR3 spans 13 amino acids. The V gene's germline CDR1 is MNHEY and CDR2 SMNVEV (reference sequence). CDR3 in DNA: TGTGCCAGCACCCGGACAGGGGATTCACCCCTCCACTTT. It is translated as CASTRTGDSPLHF.

The chain employs TRBV14 and TRBJ2-1; 12 bases fit TRBD2. Germline-derived CDR1 and CDR2 are SGHDN and FVKESK. The V segment lost 3 bases and the J segment 9 bases; nucleotides outside the gene matches: 12. The CDR3 is 17 residues long. The CDR3 sequence: CASSQGLAGGQASEQFF. The CDR3 DNA reads as TGTGCCAGCAGCCAGGGGCTAGCGGGAGGGCAAGCTAGTGAGCAGTTCTTC.

This chain joins TRBV6-5 and TRBJ2-1, with a weak D call TRBD1 (5 bases). V shed 2 bases and J shed 7 bases, with 15 bases lying between them. This CDR3 comprises 15 residues. Germline lookup yields CDR1 MNHEY and CDR2 SVGAGI. Here the CDR3 DNA reads TGTGCCAGCAGTTACGGGGTAGGGGAATGGAATGAGCAGTTCTTC. Translating gives CASSYGVGEWNEQFF.

The genes are TRBV29-1 and TRBJ2-1; D not resolved. CDR1 is SQVTM, CDR2 ANQGSEA, per germline. With 1 base removed from V and 5 bases from J, the gap between germline ends came to 12 bases. The CDR3 is made up of 14 amino acids. The CDR3 bases are TGCAGCGTTGAAGGTCTTCAAGACAACAATGAGCAGTTCTTC. Protein product: CSVEGLQDNNEQFF.

The chain has TRBV6-4 and TRBJ2-1; 9 positions agree with TRBD2. V was clipped by 0 bases and J by 5 bases; unmatched bases: 5. The CDR3 has 16 amino acids. Germline V lookup: CDR1 MRHNA, CDR2 SNTAGT. Written as DNA, the CDR3 is TGTGCCAGCAGTGACTCGGCTAGCGGGGACCACAATGAGCAGTTCTTC. This codes for CASSDSASGDHNEQFF.

CDR3 sequence: CAISDGTGAYGFF. CDR3 sequence (DNA): TGTGCCATCAGTGACGGGACAGGCGCTTACGGGTTCTTC. The rearrangement links TRBV10-3 to TRBJ2-1, with 8 positions matching TRBD1. The CDR3 is 13 amino acids. In germline, CDR1 is ENHRY, CDR2 SYGVKD. V was clipped by 3 bases and J by 15 bases; unmatched bases: 10.

The chain carries TRBV19 and TRBJ2-2, with TRBD1 identical over 7 bases. The CDR3 is 14 residues long. Unmatched junction bases numbered 4, after V lost 3 bases and J lost 6 bases. CDR1 and CDR2 from the germline V gene are LNHDA and SQIVND (reference sequence). The chain's CDR3 is CASSIATGAGELFF. The CDR3 DNA reads as TGTGCCAGTAGTATCGCAACAGGGGCCGGGGAGCTGTTTTTT. Using reference TRBV19 and TRBJ2-2 for the parts outside the CDR3, the full variable domain is DGGITQSPKYLFRKEGQNVTLSCEQNLNHDAMYWYRQDPGQGLRLIYYSQIVNDFQKGDIAEGYSVSREKKESFPLTVTSAQKNPTAFYLCASSIATGAGELFFGEGSRLTVL.

The chain joins TRBV7-8 to TRBJ1-5; D is undetermined. The ends were cut back, 5 bases at V and 3 bases at J, with 17 bases in the middle. The CDR3 is 16 residues long. Germline CDR1 reads SGHVS; CDR2 reads FQNEAQ. The CDR3 region is CASSPPRRQNNQPQHF. Written as DNA, the CDR3 is TGTGCCAGCAGCCCACCGAGGAGGCAGAACAATCAGCCCCAGCATTTT.

V usage is TRBV4-2 and J usage is TRBJ2-1; D is possibly TRBD1 (5 bases). The CDR3 covers 20 residues. The V gene lost 4 bases and the J gene lost 4 bases, with 29 bases spanning the gap. Germline CDR1 LGHNA, CDR2 YNFKEQ. CDR3 sequence: CASSLRPIIQETTQYNEQFF. In DNA form, the CDR3 reads TGTGCCAGCAGCCTCCGACCCATTATACAGGAGACGACACAGTACAATGAGCAGTTCTTC.

The J gene is TRBJ1-2, the V gene TRBV19; D possibly corresponds to TRBD1 (5 bases). The germline CDR1 and CDR2 sequences are LNHDA and SQIVND (reference sequence). The CDR3 is made up of 15 amino acids. V was clipped by 5 bases and J by 2 bases, with 15 bases between them. CDR3 DNA sequence: TGTGCCAGTAGTCTAGGAGGAGGGGCGAACTATGGCTACACCTTC. Its translation: CASSLGGGANYGYTF.

The rearrangement uses TRBV6-5 and TRBJ2-7, with D maybe TRBD2 (6 bases). The CDR3 spans 14 residues. Germline CDR1 and CDR2: MNHEY and SVGAGI. Deletions cut 6 bases from V and 6 bases from J, with 18 bases between. DNA of the CDR3: TGTGCCAGCAGCCGGGACTGGGGAGTTCGCGAGCAGTACTTC. Translation gives CASSRDWGVREQYF.

The genes are TRBV5-1 and TRBJ1-1; D is uncertain. V lost 0 bases and J 1 base, leaving 7 bases between the germline ends. Germline V lookup: CDR1 SGHRS, CDR2 YFSETQ. The CDR3 runs to 14 residues. CDR3 region: CASSLGRGNTEAFF. The CDR3 DNA sequence: TGCGCCAGCAGCTTGGGACGAGGGAACACTGAAGCTTTCTTT.

This rearrangement joins TRBV29-1 to TRBJ2-7, with D unresolved. V was shortened by 4 bases and J by 4 bases, with 11 bases between the two germline ends. CDR3 size: 12 residues. The germline V gene has CDR1 SQVTM and CDR2 ANQGSEA. CDR3 amino acids: CSVARNDYEQYF. CDR3 in DNA: TGCAGCGTTGCCAGGAATGATTACGAGCAGTACTTC.

The V gene is TRBV6-4, the J gene TRBJ2-1; 12 bases are a match to TRBD2. J was trimmed by 4 bases and V by 0 bases; bases with no gene match: 1. CDR3 size: 16 residues. Per the germline V gene, CDR1 is MRHNA and CDR2 is SNTAGT. For the CDR3, the DNA is TGTGCCAGCAGTGACTCAGGGACTAGCGGGTACAATGAGCAGTTCTTC. Residues: CASSDSGTSGYNEQFF.

CDR3 loop: CASSPGGDGYGYTF. The CDR3 nucleotides are TGTGCCAGCAGCCCTGGCGGGGATGGCTATGGCTACACCTTC. The rearrangement uses TRBV5-4 and TRBJ1-2; D gene unclear. The germline V and J ends were trimmed by 4 bases and 4 bases, with 14 bases remaining between them. The CDR3 length is 14 residues. The germline CDR1 and CDR2 sequences are SGHNT and YYREEE (reference sequence).

The chain recombines TRBV30 with TRBJ2-2; 8 nucleotides line up with TRBD1. The ends lost 2 bases at V and 2 bases at J; junction bases unmatched: 7. This CDR3 has 16 amino acids. CDR1 GTSNPN and CDR2 SVGIG come from the germline V gene (reference sequence). This CDR3 reads CAWSRWTGLNTGELFF. For the CDR3, the DNA is TGTGCCTGGAGTAGATGGACAGGGCTTAACACCGGGGAGCTGTTTTTT.

This sequence joins TRBV10-3 and TRBJ2-3; D remains unclear. Trimming stripped 1 base from V and 0 bases from J, with 5 bases between. This CDR3 spans 14 amino acids. CDR1 is ENHRY and CDR2 is SYGVKD in the germline V gene. CDR3 region: CAISELSSTDTQYF. The CDR3 DNA follows: TGTGCCATCAGTGAGTTATCTAGCACAGATACGCAGTATTTT.

In DNA, the CDR3 is TGTGCCAGCAGCATTAGCGGGGGGGCGAGGGGCTACACCTTC. Its protein product is CASSISGGARGYTF. The chain links TRBV7-2 to TRBJ1-2, with D maybe TRBD1 (6 bases). Trimming shortened V by 5 bases and J by 8 bases, and 18 bases separated the two germline ends. Germline V gene sequence: CDR1 SGHTA, CDR2 FQGNSA. The CDR3 spans 14 residues.

The chain has TRBV9 and TRBJ1-1, with D hard to call. The CDR3 is 11 residues long. Trimming took off 3 bases at V and 3 bases at J, with 3 bases between the two ends. Germline V gene data show CDR1 as SGDLS and CDR2 as YYNGEE. DNA of the CDR3: TGTGCCAGCAGCGCGTACACTGAAGCTTTCTTT. Translated, it gives CASSAYTEAFF. Full variable domain (outside the CDR3, taken from reference TRBV9 and TRBJ1-1): DSGVTQTPKHLITATGQRVTLRCSPRSGDLSVYWYQQSLDQGLQFLIQYYNGEERAKGNILERFSAQQFPDLHSELNLSSLELGDSALYFCASSAYTEAFFGQGTRLTVV.

This sequence joins TRBV5-5 and TRBJ2-1; 9 nucleotides match TRBD2. This CDR3 is 15 amino acids long. CDR1 and CDR2 (germline): SGHKS, YYEKEE (reference sequence). V lost 0 bases to trimming and J lost 9 bases; unmatched junction nucleotides: 7. The DNA of the CDR3 is TGTGCCAGCAGCTTGGGTGCTAGCGGGATAAGTGAGCAGTTCTTC. Translation gives CASSLGASGISEQFF.

This clone was recorded at least ten times. The chain is built from TRBV30 and TRBJ1-5, with a tentative D call TRBD1 (5 bases). V dropped 3 bases and J dropped 4 bases, with 10 bases sitting between them. CDR1 is GTSNPN and CDR2 is SVGIG in the germline V gene (reference sequence). This CDR3 has 13 amino acids. The CDR3, as DNA: TGTGCCTGGAGGGTGGGGGGTAATCAGCCCCAGCATTTT. Its protein is CAWRVGGNQPQHF. The full variable domain, rest sourced from reference TRBV30 and TRBJ1-5, is SQTIHQWPATLVQPVGSPLSLECTVEGTSNPNLYWYRQAAGRGLQLLFYSVGIGQISSEVPQNLSASRPQDRQFILSSKKLLLSDSGFYLCAWRVGGNQPQHFGDGTRLSIL.

V and J are TRBV4-1 and TRBJ1-4; D is unresolved. V dropped 7 bases and J dropped 5 bases, with 11 bases sitting between them. This CDR3 contains 13 residues. The germline gives CDR1 MGHRA, CDR2 YSYEKL. The CDR3: CASTPAVNEKLFF. CDR3 in DNA: TGCGCCAGCACCCCCGCGGTAAATGAAAAACTGTTTTTT.